This T cell receptor (beta chain) was identified during a study of control samples from healthy donors and cancer patients. V lost 7 bases and J 7 bases, leaving 16 bases between the germline ends. The CDR3 has 12 residues. The germline gives CDR1 SQVTM, CDR2 ANQGSEA. Only in-frame clones appear in the TCRdb table, and some are missing; sequencing was by immunoSEQ multiplex PCR. This table has around 120,000 clones, roughly 87% appearing once. The sequenced material came from blood. This receptor was identified in a man aged 40-50 years in good health. The chain recombines TRBV29-1 with TRBJ1-2, with a possible D match to TRBD1 (5 bases). The chain's CDR3 is CSGVRDVSGYTF. The CDR3 DNA follows: TGCAGCGGGGTCCGGGACGTCTCTGGCTACACCTTC. Based on the CDR3 plus reference TRBV29-1 and TRBJ1-2, the full variable domain is SAVISQKPSRDICQRGTSLTIQCQVDSQVTMMFWYRQQPGQSLTLIATANQGSEATYESGFVIDKFPISRPNLTFSTLTVSNMSPEDSSIYLCSGVRDVSGYTFGSGTRLTVV.